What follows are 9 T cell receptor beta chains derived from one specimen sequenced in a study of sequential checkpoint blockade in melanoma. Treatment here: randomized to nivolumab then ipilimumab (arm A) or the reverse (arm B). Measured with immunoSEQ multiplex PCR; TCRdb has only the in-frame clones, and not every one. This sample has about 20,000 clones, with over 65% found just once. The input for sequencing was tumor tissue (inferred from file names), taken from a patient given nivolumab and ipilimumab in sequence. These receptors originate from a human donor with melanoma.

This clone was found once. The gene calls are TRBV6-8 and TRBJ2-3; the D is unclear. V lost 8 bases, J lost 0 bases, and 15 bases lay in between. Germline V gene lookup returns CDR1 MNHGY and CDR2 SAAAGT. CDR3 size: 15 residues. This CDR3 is CASRRLGSSTDTQYF. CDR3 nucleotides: TGTGCCAGCCGTAGACTGGGATCTAGCACAGATACGCAGTATTTT.

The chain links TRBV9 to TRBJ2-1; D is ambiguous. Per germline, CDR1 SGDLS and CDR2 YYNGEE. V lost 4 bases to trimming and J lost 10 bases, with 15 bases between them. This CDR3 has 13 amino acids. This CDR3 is CASSFGSSREQFF. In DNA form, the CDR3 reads TGTGCCAGCAGCTTCGGCAGCTCAAGGGAGCAGTTCTTC.

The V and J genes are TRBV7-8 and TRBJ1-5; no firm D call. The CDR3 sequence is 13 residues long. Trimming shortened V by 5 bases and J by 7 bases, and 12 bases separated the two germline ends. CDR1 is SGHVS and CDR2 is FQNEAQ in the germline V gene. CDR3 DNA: TGTGCCAGCAGCCTAACCCGAGGCCAGCCCCAGCATTTT. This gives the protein CASSLTRGQPQHF.

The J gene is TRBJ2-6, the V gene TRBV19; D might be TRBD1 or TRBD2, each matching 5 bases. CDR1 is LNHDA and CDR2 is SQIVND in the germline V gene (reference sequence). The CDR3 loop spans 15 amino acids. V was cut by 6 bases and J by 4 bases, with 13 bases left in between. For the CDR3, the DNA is TGTGCCAGTAGCACACCGGGGCTAGGGGCCAACGTCCTGACTTTC. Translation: CASSTPGLGANVLTF. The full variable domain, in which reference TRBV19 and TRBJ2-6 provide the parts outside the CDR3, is DGGITQSPKYLFRKEGQNVTLSCEQNLNHDAMYWYRQDPGQGLRLIYYSQIVNDFQKGDIAEGYSVSREKKESFPLTVTSAQKNPTAFYLCASSTPGLGANVLTFGAGSRLTVL.

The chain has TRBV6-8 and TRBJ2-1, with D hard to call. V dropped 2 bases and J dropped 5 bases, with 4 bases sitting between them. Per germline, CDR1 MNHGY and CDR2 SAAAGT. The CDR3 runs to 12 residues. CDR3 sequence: CASSYGDNEQFF. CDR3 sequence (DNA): TGTGCCAGCAGTTACGGGGACAATGAGCAGTTCTTC.

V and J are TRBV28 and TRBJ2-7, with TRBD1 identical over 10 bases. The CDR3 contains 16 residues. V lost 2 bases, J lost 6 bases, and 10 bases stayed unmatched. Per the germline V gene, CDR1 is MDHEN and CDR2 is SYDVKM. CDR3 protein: CASSLLSGTGVGEQYF. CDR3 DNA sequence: TGTGCCAGCAGTTTACTTTCCGGGACAGGGGTGGGCGAGCAGTACTTC.

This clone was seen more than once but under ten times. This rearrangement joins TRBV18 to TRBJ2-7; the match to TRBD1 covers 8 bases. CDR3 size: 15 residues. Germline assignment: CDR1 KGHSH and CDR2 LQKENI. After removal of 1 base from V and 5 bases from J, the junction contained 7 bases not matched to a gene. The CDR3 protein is CASSPLGRGHDEQYF. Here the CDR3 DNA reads TGTGCCAGCTCACCACTCGGCAGGGGGCACGACGAGCAGTACTTC.

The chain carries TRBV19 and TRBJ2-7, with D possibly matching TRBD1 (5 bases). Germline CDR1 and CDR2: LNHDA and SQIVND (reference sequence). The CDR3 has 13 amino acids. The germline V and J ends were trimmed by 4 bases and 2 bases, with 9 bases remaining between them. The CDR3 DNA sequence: TGTGCCAGTAGTAGGGAACAGGCCTACGAGCAGTACTTC. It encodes CASSREQAYEQYF.

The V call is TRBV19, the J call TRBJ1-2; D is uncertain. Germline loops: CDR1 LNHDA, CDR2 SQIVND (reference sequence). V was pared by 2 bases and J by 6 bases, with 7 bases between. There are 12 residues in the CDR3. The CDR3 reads CASSITQNGYTF. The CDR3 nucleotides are TGTGCCAGTAGTATAACACAGAATGGCTACACCTTC.